This paragraph reports one T cell receptor (beta chain). Its antigen is still unknown. The data belong to a study of CD8+ T cells in alopecia areata. Overall study results and limits: Expanded CD8+ clones among the top 100, as well as scalp clonality, were significantly decreased by tofacitinib.

Treatment meaning: oral pan-JAK inhibitor, 5-10 mg twice daily. Investigators isolated RNA and reverse transcribed it into cDNA to act as the sequencing template. Data came from immunoSEQ multiplex PCR; TCRdb stores just in-frame clones and leaves some out. Among over 150,000 clones listed, approximately 60% were seen once. The specimen was CD4+ T cells sorted from blood, collected at week 4, from a patient treated with tofacitinib. This clonotype was sampled from a human donor with alopecia areata.

Written as DNA, the CDR3 is TGCGCCAGCAGCTTGTCCAGGGAGTACAATGAGCAGTTCTTC. Protein sequence: CASSLSREYNEQFF. The gene calls are TRBV5-1 and TRBJ2-1; D assignment may be TRBD1 or TRBD2 (5 bases each). V dropped 1 base and J dropped 4 bases, with 9 bases sitting between them. The CDR3 extends over 14 amino acids. CDR1 and CDR2 (germline): SGHRS, YFSETQ.